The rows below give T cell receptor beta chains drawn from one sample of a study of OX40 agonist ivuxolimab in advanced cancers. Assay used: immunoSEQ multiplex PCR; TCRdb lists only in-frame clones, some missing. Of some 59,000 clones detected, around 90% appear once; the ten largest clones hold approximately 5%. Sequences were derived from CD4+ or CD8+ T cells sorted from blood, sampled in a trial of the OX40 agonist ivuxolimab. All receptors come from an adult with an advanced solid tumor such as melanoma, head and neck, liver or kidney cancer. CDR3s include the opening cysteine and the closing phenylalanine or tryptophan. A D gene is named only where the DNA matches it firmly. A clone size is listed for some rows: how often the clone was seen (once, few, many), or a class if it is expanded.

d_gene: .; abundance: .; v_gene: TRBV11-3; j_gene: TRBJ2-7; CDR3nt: TGTGCCAGCAGCTTAGCGGGGTACGGCGAGCAGTACTTC; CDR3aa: CASSLAGYGEQYF
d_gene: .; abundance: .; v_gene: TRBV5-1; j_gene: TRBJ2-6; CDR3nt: TGCGCCAGCAGCTTAGGAGGAGCTGGGGCCAACGTCCTGACTTTC; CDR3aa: CASSLGGAGANVLTF
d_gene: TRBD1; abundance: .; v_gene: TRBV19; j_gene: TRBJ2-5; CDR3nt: TGTGCCAGTAGATGGACAGGGCAAGAGACCCAGTACTTC; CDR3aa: CASRWTGQETQYF
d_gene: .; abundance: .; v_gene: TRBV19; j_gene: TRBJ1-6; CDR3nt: TGTGCCAGTAGTATGGGCCGCGACAACTATAATTCACCCCTCCACTTT; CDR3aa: CASSMGRDNYNSPLHF
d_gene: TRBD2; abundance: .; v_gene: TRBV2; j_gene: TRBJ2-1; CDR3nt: TGTGCCAGCAGTGAAATGTCTAGCGGGAGGCTTTACGATGAGCAGTTCTTC; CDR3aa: CASSEMSSGRLYDEQFF
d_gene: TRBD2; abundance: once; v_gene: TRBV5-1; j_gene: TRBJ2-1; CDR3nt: TGCGCCAGCAGCACGGGGGGGACCTACAATGAGCAGTTCTTC; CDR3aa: CASSTGGTYNEQFF
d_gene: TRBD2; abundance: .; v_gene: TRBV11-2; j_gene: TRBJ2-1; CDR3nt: TGTGCCAGCAGCCCCGGGACTAGGAACGTCTATGAGCAGTTCTTC; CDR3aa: CASSPGTRNVYEQFF
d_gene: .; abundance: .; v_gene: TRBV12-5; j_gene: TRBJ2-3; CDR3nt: TGTGCTAGTGGTTTCGCCCGGACAGAGACAAGCACAGATACGCAGTATTTT; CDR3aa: CASGFARTETSTDTQYF
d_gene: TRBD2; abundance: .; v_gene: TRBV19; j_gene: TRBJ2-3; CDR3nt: TGTGCCAGTAGTGGCCTAGCGGGGGATACGCAGTATTTT; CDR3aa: CASSGLAGDTQYF
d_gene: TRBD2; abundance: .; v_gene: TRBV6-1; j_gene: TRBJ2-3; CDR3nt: TGTGCCAGCAGTGAAGCGCTTCGGGGACTAGCGGGAGGGGACACAGATACGCAGTATTTT; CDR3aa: CASSEALRGLAGGDTDTQYF
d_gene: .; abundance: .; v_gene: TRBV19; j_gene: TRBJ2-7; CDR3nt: TGTGCCAGTAGTACCGTTGTGGGAGTGGAAGAGCAGTACTTC; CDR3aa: CASSTVVGVEEQYF
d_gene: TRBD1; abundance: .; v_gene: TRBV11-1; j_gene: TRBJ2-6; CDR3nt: TGTGCCAGCAGCGATAGGGACAGGGGGAGCTCTGGGGCCAACGTCCTGACTTTC; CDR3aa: CASSDRDRGSSGANVLTF
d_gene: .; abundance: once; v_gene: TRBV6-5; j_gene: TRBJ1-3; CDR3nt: TGTGCCAGCAGTTACTCGGAGGCGAGAAACACCATATATTTT; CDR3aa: CASSYSEARNTIYF
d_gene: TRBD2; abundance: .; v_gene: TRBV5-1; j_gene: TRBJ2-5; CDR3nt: TGCGCCAGCAGCCCAGCGGGGGGACGGGAGACCCAGTACTTC; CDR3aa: CASSPAGGRETQYF
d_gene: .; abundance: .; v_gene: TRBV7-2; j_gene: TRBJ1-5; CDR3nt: TGTGCCAGCAGCTTTCAGGGAATCAGCAATCAGCCCCAGCATTTT; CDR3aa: CASSFQGISNQPQHF
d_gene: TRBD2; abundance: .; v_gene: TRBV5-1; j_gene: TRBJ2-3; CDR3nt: TGCGCCAGCAGCTCGGGACTAGCCGTGGATACGCAGTATTTT; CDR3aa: CASSSGLAVDTQYF
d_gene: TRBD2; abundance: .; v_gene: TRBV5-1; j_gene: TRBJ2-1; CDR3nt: TGCGCCAGCAGCTATTTTAGCGGGGAAAATGAGCAGTTCTTC; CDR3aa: CASSYFSGENEQFF
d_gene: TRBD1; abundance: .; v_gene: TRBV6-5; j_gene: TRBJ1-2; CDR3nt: TGTGCCAGCAGGAACACCGGGACAGGGAGTGGCTACACCTTC; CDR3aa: CASRNTGTGSGYTF
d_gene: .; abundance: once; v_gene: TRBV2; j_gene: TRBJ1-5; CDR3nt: TGTGCCAGCAGTGGAAGGGGCAATCAGCCCCAGCATTTT; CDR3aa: CASSGRGNQPQHF
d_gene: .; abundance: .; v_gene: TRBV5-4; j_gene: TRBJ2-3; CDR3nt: TGTGCCAGCAGCACTACCAGGGCAGATACGCAGTATTTT; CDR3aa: CASSTTRADTQYF
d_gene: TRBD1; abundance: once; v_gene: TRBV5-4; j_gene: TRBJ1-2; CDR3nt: TGTGCCAGCAGCCCCAAGGGACAGACAGGGGCGTGGGGCTACACCTTC; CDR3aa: CASSPKGQTGAWGYTF
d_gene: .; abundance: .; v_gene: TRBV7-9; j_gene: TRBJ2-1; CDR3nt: TGTGCCAGCAGCTTAGCGCGGTTGGACAGAGCCTACAATGAGCAGTTCTTC; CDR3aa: CASSLARLDRAYNEQFF
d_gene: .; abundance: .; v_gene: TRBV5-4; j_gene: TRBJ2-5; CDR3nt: TGTGCCAGCAGTGTGGGTCTGGAGACCCAGTACTTC; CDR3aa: CASSVGLETQYF
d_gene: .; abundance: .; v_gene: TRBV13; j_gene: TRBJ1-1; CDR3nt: TGTGCCAGCAGCTTAGTAGGGGGAACCTACAGGGAATTTTCCCCTGAAGCTTTCTTT; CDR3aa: CASSLVGGTYREFSPEAFF
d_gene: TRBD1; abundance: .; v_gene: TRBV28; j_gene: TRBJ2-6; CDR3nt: TGTGCCAGCAGAGGACAGGGTTCTGGGGCCAACGTCCTGACTTTC; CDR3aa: CASRGQGSGANVLTF
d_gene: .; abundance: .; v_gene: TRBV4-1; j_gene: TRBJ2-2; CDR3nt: TGCGCCAGCAGCCAACTCCCCAGGGCCGTCAACACCGGGGAGCTGTTTTTT; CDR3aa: CASSQLPRAVNTGELFF
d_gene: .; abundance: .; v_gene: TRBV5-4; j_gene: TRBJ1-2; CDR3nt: TGTGCCAGCAGCTTGCGGAACGCCGGGCACTATGGCTACACCTTC; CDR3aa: CASSLRNAGHYGYTF
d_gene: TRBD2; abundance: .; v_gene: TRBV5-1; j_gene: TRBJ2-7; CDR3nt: TGCGCCAGCAGCTTGACGGGGCGGGGAGCGGGGGGAACCTACGAGCAGTACTTC; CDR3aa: CASSLTGRGAGGTYEQYF
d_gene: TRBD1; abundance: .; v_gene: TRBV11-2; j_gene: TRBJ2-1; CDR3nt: TGTGCCAGCAGGAGGGTGACAGGGGGCCGGTATGAGCAGTTCTTC; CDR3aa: CASRRVTGGRYEQFF
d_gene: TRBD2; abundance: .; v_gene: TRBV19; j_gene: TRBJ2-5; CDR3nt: TGTGCCAGTAGGTTGGGTAGCGGGGGGTACCAAGAGACCCAGTACTTC; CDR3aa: CASRLGSGGYQETQYF
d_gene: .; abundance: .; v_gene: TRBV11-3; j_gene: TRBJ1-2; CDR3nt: TGTGCCAGCAGCCCAGACAGTCCTAACTATGGCTACACCTTC; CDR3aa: CASSPDSPNYGYTF
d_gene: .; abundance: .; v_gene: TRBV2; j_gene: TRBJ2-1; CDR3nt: TGTGCCAGCAGGGCCTATCGAGGCAGGTCGGGAGATGAGCAGTTCTTC; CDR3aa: CASRAYRGRSGDEQFF
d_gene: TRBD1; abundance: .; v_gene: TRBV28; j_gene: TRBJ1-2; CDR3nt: TGTGCCAGCAGTTTCGGACAGGGGTATGGCTACACCTTC; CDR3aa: CASSFGQGYGYTF
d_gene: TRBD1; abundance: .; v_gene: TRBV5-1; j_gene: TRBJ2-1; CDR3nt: TGCGCCAGCGGGGTGGGACAGGGTTTCAATGAGCAGTTCTTC; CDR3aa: CASGVGQGFNEQFF
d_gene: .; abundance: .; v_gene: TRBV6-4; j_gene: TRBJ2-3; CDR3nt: TGTGCCAGCGGCGAGGGCCACACAGATACGCAGTATTTT; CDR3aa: CASGEGHTDTQYF
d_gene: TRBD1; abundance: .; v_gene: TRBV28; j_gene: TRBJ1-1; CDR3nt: TGTGCCAGCAGTTTGGGGGGACAGGGGAGCACTGAAGCTTTCTTT; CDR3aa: CASSLGGQGSTEAFF
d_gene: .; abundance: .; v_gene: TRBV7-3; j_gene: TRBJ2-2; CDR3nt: TGTGCCAGCAGACCGCGCGGAAGGTTGGCGGTGTTTTTT; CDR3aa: CASRPRGRLAVFF
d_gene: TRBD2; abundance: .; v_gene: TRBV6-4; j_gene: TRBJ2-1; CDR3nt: TGTGCCAGCAGTCGAGGACTAGCGGACTACAATGAGCAGTTCTTC; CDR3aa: CASSRGLADYNEQFF
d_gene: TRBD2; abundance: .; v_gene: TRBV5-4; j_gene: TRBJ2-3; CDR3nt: TGTGCCAGCAGCTTGGCTGGACTAGCCCTCACAGATACGCAGTATTTT; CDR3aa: CASSLAGLALTDTQYF